The rows below give T cell receptor beta chains drawn from one sample of a study of blood T cell repertoires in COVID-19. The assay was immunoSEQ multiplex PCR, and TCRdb's table has in-frame clones only and misses some. Of roughly 130,000 clones in the sample, 80% to 90% are singletons; the top ten hold roughly 10%. Material: peripheral blood. The receptors stem from a man between 60 and 70 years old with active or convalescent COVID-19. Each CDR3 is given with its conserved first and last residue. A D gene is named only where the DNA matches it firmly. Rows give clone size only sometimes, using once, few, many, or a class for an expanded clone.

>TRBJ2-1|TRBD2|TRBV29-1|14|-
CSVALRFSGNEQFF
TGCAGCGTTGCCCTTAGGTTTAGCGGGAATGAGCAGTTCTTC
>TRBJ2-4|TRBD2|TRBV24-1|18|-
CATSDSRLAGGAKNIQYF
TGTGCCACCAGTGATTCACGACTAGCGGGGGGAGCCAAAAACATTCAGTACTTC
>TRBJ1-2|TRBD1|TRBV5-6|13|-
CASSRQGSNGYTF
TGTGCCAGCAGCCGACAGGGTTCAAATGGCTACACCTTC
>TRBJ2-1|-|TRBV10-3|13|-
CASNGGGEDEQFF
TGTGCCAGCAACGGCGGGGGCGAGGATGAGCAGTTCTTC
>TRBJ2-1|-|TRBV5-1|15|-
CASRGAGSPLNEQFF
TGCGCCAGCAGGGGGGCTGGGAGTCCCCTCAATGAGCAGTTCTTC
>TRBJ2-4|-|TRBV5-4|16|once
CASSLRGKLAKNIQYF
TGTGCCAGCAGCTTGCGGGGGAAACTAGCCAAAAACATTCAGTACTTC
>TRBJ1-4|-|TRBV10-1|16|once
CASSSGLLGTNEKLFF
TGCGCCAGCAGTTCGGGACTCCTTGGCACTAATGAAAAACTGTTTTTT
>TRBJ2-1|TRBD2|TRBV19|18|-
CASSMDRITSAAYNEQFF
TGTGCCAGTAGTATGGACCGGATTACTAGCGCCGCCTACAATGAGCAGTTCTTC
>TRBJ2-2|-|TRBV5-5|14|-
CASSLQGNTGELFF
TGTGCCAGCAGCCTCCAGGGGAACACCGGGGAGCTGTTTTTT
>TRBJ2-5|-|TRBV4-1|17|few
CASSQTNLGDNQETQYF
TGCGCCAGCAGCCAGACTAACCTGGGGGACAACCAAGAGACCCAGTACTTC
>TRBJ2-4|-|TRBV5-3|17|once
CARSSEKYSFTKNIQYF
TGTGCCAGAAGCTCCGAAAAATACAGTTTTACTAAAAACATTCAGTACTTC
>TRBJ1-2|TRBD1|TRBV19|15|-
CASSIRDRTYYGYTF
TGTGCCAGTAGTATACGGGACAGGACCTACTATGGCTACACCTTC
>TRBJ2-7|TRBD1|TRBV7-9|15|-
CASSVVTGQRNEQYF
TGTGCCAGCAGTGTCGTGACGGGACAGAGGAACGAGCAGTACTTC
>TRBJ1-5|-|TRBV12-3/TRBV12-4|13|-
CASSLDRNQPQHF
TGTGCCAGCAGTTTAGACAGGAATCAGCCCCAGCATTTT
>TRBJ1-2|TRBD1|TRBV28|13|-
CASSLDRVYGYTF
TGTGCCAGCAGTTTAGACAGGGTCTACGGCTACACCTTC
>TRBJ1-6|-|TRBV7-2|15|-
CASSLVASYNSPLHF
TGTGCCAGCAGCTTAGTGGCCAGCTATAATTCACCCCTCCACTTT
>TRBJ2-4|-|TRBV5-1|14|-
CASSLGVAKNIQYF
TGCGCCAGCAGCTTGGGAGTAGCCAAAAACATTCAGTACTTC
>TRBJ1-3|TRBD1|TRBV9|17|-
CASSVAQGAASGNTIYF
TGTGCCAGCAGCGTAGCCCAGGGGGCTGCCTCTGGAAACACCATATATTTT
>TRBJ2-1|TRBD2|TRBV5-1|15|-
CASSLVDSGYNEQFF
TGCGCCAGCAGCTTGGTCGATAGCGGGTACAATGAGCAGTTCTTC
>TRBJ1-2|-|TRBV5-6|14|-
CASSLYRAAYGYTF
TGTGCCAGCAGCTTATACAGGGCGGCCTATGGCTACACCTTC
>TRBJ1-2|-|TRBV28|12|-
CASSYLNYGYTF
TGTGCCAGCAGTTACCTAAACTATGGCTACACCTTC
>TRBJ1-3|-|TRBV3-1/TRBV3-2|13|-
CASKDSPGNTIYF
TGTGCCAGCAAGGACAGTCCTGGAAACACCATATATTTT
>TRBJ2-3|TRBD1|TRBV24-1|16|-
CATSTRQGLGTDTQYF
TGTGCCACCAGTACTCGACAGGGTCTTGGCACAGATACGCAGTATTTT
>TRBJ2-3|-|TRBV21-1|13|-
CASHKGLADTQYF
TGTGCCAGTCACAAAGGTCTAGCAGATACGCAGTATTTT
>TRBJ2-2|-|TRBV6-5|15|-
CASSPLRQVTGELFF
TGTGCCAGCAGTCCTTTGCGACAGGTCACCGGGGAGCTGTTTTTT
>TRBJ2-7|-|TRBV19|13|-
CASSIARGNEQYF
TGTGCCAGTAGTATAGCAAGGGGCAACGAGCAGTACTTC
>TRBJ2-7|TRBD1|TRBV7-9|17|-
CASSRGSDRGRGNEQYF
TGTGCCAGCAGCCGAGGGTCCGACAGGGGGCGCGGGAACGAGCAGTACTTC
>TRBJ2-7|TRBD1|TRBV20-1|14|-
CSASLVGQLYEQYF
TGCAGTGCTAGTCTTGTGGGACAGCTCTACGAGCAGTACTTC
>TRBJ2-3|-|TRBV7-2|15|-
CASSLRGLKADTQYF
TGTGCCAGCAGCTTAAGAGGCTTGAAAGCAGATACGCAGTATTTT
>TRBJ1-4|-|TRBV5-1|15|-
CASSYGGQGREKLFF
TGCGCCAGCAGCTATGGCGGTCAGGGTCGTGAAAAACTGTTTTTT
>TRBJ1-6|-|TRBV12-3/TRBV12-4|12|-
CASSFTNSPLHF
TGTGCCAGCAGTTTTACAAATTCACCCCTCCACTTT
>TRBJ2-3|TRBD2|TRBV6-2/TRBV6-3|16|-
CASSYSLAGVSDTQYF
TGTGCCAGCAGTTACTCCCTAGCGGGAGTTTCAGATACGCAGTATTTT
>TRBJ2-4|TRBD2|TRBV28|16|-
CASSPGDYRAKNIQYF
TGTGCCAGCAGTCCCGGGGACTACCGAGCCAAAAACATTCAGTACTTC
>TRBJ2-1|-|TRBV18|16|-
CASSPGAGVGRNEQFF
TGTGCCAGCTCACCAGGGGCCGGAGTAGGGCGCAATGAGCAGTTCTTC
>TRBJ2-1|-|TRBV19|15|few
CASSIEEGSYNEQFF
TGTGCCAGTAGTATAGAGGAGGGTTCCTACAATGAGCAGTTCTTC
>TRBJ2-7|TRBD2|TRBV11-2|15|-
CASSLELAPSYEQYF
TGTGCCAGCAGCTTAGAACTAGCGCCCTCCTACGAGCAGTACTTC
>TRBJ1-3|TRBD1|TRBV28|14|-
CASKPGGSGNTIYF
TGTGCCAGCAAACCAGGGGGCTCTGGAAACACCATATATTTT
>TRBJ2-1|TRBD2|TRBV15|17|-
CATSRAAPSGRPNEQFF
TGTGCCACCAGCAGAGCGGCGCCTAGCGGGAGGCCTAATGAGCAGTTCTTC
>TRBJ1-2|-|TRBV7-9|17|-
CASIPGDVLSPAGGYTF
TGTGCCAGCATCCCGGGAGACGTCCTCTCACCGGCTGGTGGCTACACCTTC
>TRBJ2-7|-|TRBV28|15|-
CASSSLLEGDYEQYF
TGTGCCAGCAGTTCCCTACTAGAGGGAGATTACGAGCAGTACTTC
>TRBJ1-4|TRBD1|TRBV19|15|-
CASTRQGPSNEKLFF
TGTGCCAGTACCCGACAGGGGCCGAGTAATGAAAAACTGTTTTTT
>TRBJ2-6|TRBD1|TRBV9|16|few
CASRDHTGAGANVLTF
TGTGCCAGCAGAGATCATACAGGGGCTGGGGCCAACGTCCTGACTTTC
>TRBJ2-1|-|TRBV6-2/TRBV6-3|14|-
CASSYPEAYNEQFF
TGTGCCAGCAGTTATCCAGAAGCCTACAATGAGCAGTTCTTC
>TRBJ1-3|-|TRBV30|12|once
CAWSPSGNTIYF
TGTGCCTGGAGCCCTTCTGGAAACACCATATATTTT
>TRBJ2-3|-|TRBV14|16|-
CASSHPERTSTDTQYF
TGTGCCAGCAGCCATCCGGAGCGCACTAGCACAGATACGCAGTATTTT
>TRBJ1-1|-|TRBV6-5|14|-
CASSRLEMNTEAFF
TGTGCCAGCAGCCGACTCGAAATGAACACTGAAGCTTTCTTT
>TRBJ1-1|-|TRBV7-8|14|-
CASSLGRGWTEAFF
TGTGCCAGCAGCTTAGGCCGGGGATGGACTGAAGCTTTCTTT
>TRBJ1-5|TRBD1|TRBV18|14|-
CASSGTVSNQPQHF
TGTGCCAGCTCAGGGACAGTTAGCAATCAGCCCCAGCATTTT